This entry lists 23 T cell receptor beta chains sequenced from one sample in a study of T cell clonality in common variable immunodeficiency. Method: immunoSEQ multiplex PCR; TCRdb's copy keeps in-frame clones and lacks some. The repertoire shows 35,000 to 55,000 clones, none seen only once; the top ten take around 9.3%. Input material: peripheral blood mononuclear cells. All receptors come from a person aged 18 to 70 in good health.

This clone was detected many times. CDR3 bases read: TGTGCCAGCAGTGGGGACTACCCAGCAGAGACC. Its protein product is CASSGDYPAET. The CDR3 as a whole reads CASSGDYPAETQYF. The J gene is TRBJ2-5, the V gene TRBV12-3 or TRBV12-4; 7 nucleotides line up with TRBD2. The CDR3 end is not reached by the read, which stops 3 residues before it; the germline J gene fills it in. V lost 5 bases and J lost 4; bases outside the gene matches: 7. The length of the CDR3 is 14 residues.

The table lists this clone with many counts. Read coverage stops 3 residues before the CDR3 terminus; the germline J gene supplies the remainder. The chain recombines TRBV7-3 with TRBJ1-2, with D unclear. Germline values: CDR1 SGHTA, CDR2 FQGTGA. The CDR3 covers 12 residues. The CDR3: CASSPGGQGYTF. The covered CDR3 bases are TGTGCCAGCAGCCCTGGAGGGCAAGGC.

This clone has ten or more counts. The observed sequence ends 3 residues before the CDR3 terminus, with the missing tail filled in from the germline J gene. The chain is built from TRBV7-2 and TRBJ2-7; the match to TRBD1 covers 7 bases. V shed 6 bases and J 5 bases; nucleotides not matched to a gene: 13. The CDR3 is 15 amino acids. From germline, CDR1 is SGHTA and CDR2 FQGNSA. This chain's CDR3 is CASRQGPGMTDEQYF. CDR3 DNA, as far as it was read: TGTGCCAGCAGACAGGGGCCAGGCATGACGGACGAG. Complete variable domain (other parts from reference TRBV7-2 and TRBJ2-7): GAGVSQSPSNKVTEKGKDVELRCDPISGHTALYWYRQSLGQGLEFLIYFQGNSAPDKSGLPSDRFSAERTGGSVSTLTIQRTQQEDSAVYLCASRQGPGMTDEQYFGPGTRLTVT.

This clone was counted between two and nine times. The read falls 3 residues short of the CDR3 end, and the missing part is taken from the germline J gene. V is TRBV19 and J is TRBJ2-1; a possible D gene is TRBD2 (6 bases). V was shortened by 3 bases and J by 5 bases, with 14 bases between the two germline ends. Germline assignment: CDR1 LNHDA and CDR2 SQIVND (reference sequence). This CDR3 contains 15 residues. CDR3 loop: CASSMRLDLDNEQFF. The sequenced CDR3 bases are TGTGCCAGTAGTATGAGACTAGATCTGGACAATGAG.

Ten or more counts support this clone. Read coverage stops 3 residues before the CDR3 terminus; the germline J gene supplies the remainder. This chain connects TRBV5-4 to TRBJ2-2; 8 bases are shared with TRBD1. The germline gives CDR1 SGHNT, CDR2 YYREEE (reference sequence). The junction had 7 bases not matched to a gene; V was cut back by 6 bases and J by 0 bases. This CDR3 has 16 amino acids. The sequenced part of the CDR3 DNA is TGTGCCAGCACCCCACGGACAGGGACGAACACCGGGGAG. Protein product: CASTPRTGTNTGE. The whole CDR3 protein is CASTPRTGTNTGELFF.

There are a few counts of this clone. The CDR3 end lies 3 residues beyond the end of the read and is filled in from the germline J gene. V usage is TRBV11-3 and J usage is TRBJ1-1; no definite D call. CDR1 is SGHNT and CDR2 is YENEEA in the germline V gene. The CDR3 spans 14 residues. Trimming pared 1 base from V and 3 bases from J, leaving 9 bases between. The CDR3 protein is CASSLASSYTEAFF. The part of the CDR3 DNA that was read is TGTGCCAGCAGCTTAGCCTCCTCGTACACTGAA.

There are many counts of this clone. The read gets to within 3 residues of the CDR3 end, and the germline J gene fills in the rest. The chain combines TRBV18 with TRBJ1-1, with 8 bases identical to TRBD1. With V trimmed by 1 base and J by 6 bases, 7 bases remained unmatched. This CDR3 spans 15 amino acids. CDR1 and CDR2 from the germline V gene are KGHSH and LQKENI. CDR3 bases read: TGTGCCAGCTCACCACTAATGGACAGGGCGTCTGAA. It is translated as CASSPLMDRASE. Given in full, the CDR3 is CASSPLMDRASEAFF.

In its sample, this clone was seen many times. The observed sequence ends 3 residues before the CDR3 terminus, with the missing tail filled in from the germline J gene. The rearrangement links TRBV5-1 to TRBJ2-5; D might be TRBD2 (6 bases). Looked up from germline, CDR1 is SGHRS and CDR2 is YFSETQ. The CDR3 runs 15 residues. Trimming stripped 0 bases from V and 4 bases from J, with 13 bases between. This chain's CDR3 is CASSLDLTSSETQYF. CDR3 DNA, as far as it was read: TGCGCCAGCAGCTTGGATCTTACTAGCTCAGAGACC.

This clone has at least ten counts. With the read ending 3 residues before the CDR3 end, the germline J gene is used to fill in that end. The rearrangement joins TRBV27 to TRBJ1-6, with 8 bases identical to TRBD1. The J segment lost 6 bases and the V segment lost 5 bases, leaving 3 bases of the junction unmatched. The germline gives CDR1 MNHEY, CDR2 SMNVEV (reference sequence). The CDR3 runs to 14 residues. CDR3 sequence: CASSLDRGNSPLHF. The part of the CDR3 DNA that was read is TGTGCCAGCAGTCTCGACAGGGGTAATTCACCC.

In its sample, this clone was seen many times. Read data end 3 residues before the CDR3 end; the end is taken from the germline J gene. The V gene is TRBV5-4, the J gene TRBJ1-2, with 7 positions matching TRBD1. The CDR3 spans 13 residues. J gave up 6 bases and V 3 bases, and 5 bases lay outside the gene matches. In germline, CDR1 is SGHNT, CDR2 YYREEE (reference sequence). Partial CDR3 DNA: TGTGCCAGCAGCTCGGGACAGCCGGATGGC. This encodes CASSSGQPDG. In full, the CDR3 reads CASSSGQPDGYTF. The full variable domain, in which reference TRBV5-4 and TRBJ1-2 provide the parts outside the CDR3, is ETGVTQSPTHLIKTRGQQVTLRCSSQSGHNTVSWYQQALGQGPQFIFQYYREEENGRGNFPPRFSGLQFPNYSSELNVNALELDDSALYLCASSSGQPDGYTFGSGTRLTVV.

This clone was seen many times. The CDR3 is cut off 3 residues early in the read; its end comes from the germline J gene. The chain carries TRBV2 and TRBJ1-2; the match to TRBD1 covers 8 bases. Germline CDR1 reads SNHLY; CDR2 reads FYNNEI. V gave up 7 bases and J gave up 3 bases; unmatched junction bases: 10. The CDR3 has 15 residues. The CDR3 here is CASIRRQGKDYGYTF. CDR3 bases read: TGTGCCAGCATCAGACGACAGGGGAAAGACTATGGC. The full variable domain, in which reference TRBV2 and TRBJ1-2 provide the parts outside the CDR3, is EPEVTQTPSHQVTQMGQEVILRCVPISNHLYFYWYRQILGQKVEFLVSFYNNEISEKSEIFDDQFSVERPDGSNFTLKIRSTKLEDSAMYFCASIRRQGKDYGYTFGSGTRLTVV.

This clone was picked up many times. The sequenced fragment ends 3 residues before the CDR3 boundary, so the rest is inferred from the germline J gene. V is TRBV29-1 and J is TRBJ1-1; D remains ambiguous. This CDR3 region has 12 residues. V lost 2 bases to trimming and J lost 1 base, with 5 bases between them. Germline-derived CDR1 and CDR2 are SQVTM and ANQGSEA. The sequenced CDR3 bases are TGCAGCGTTGAAAAGGGGAACACTGAA. Its translation is CSVEKGNTE. The full CDR3 protein reads CSVEKGNTEAFF.

Worth noting for this clone: The DNA ends 3 residues before the CDR3 does, and the rest of the CDR3 is filled in from the germline J gene. The rearrangement joins TRBV11-2 to TRBJ2-7; D gene unclear. The V end was cut by 5 bases, the J end by 5 bases, with 10 bases between. Germline assignment: CDR1 SGHAT and CDR2 FQNNGV. There are 12 residues in the CDR3. CDR3 DNA, as far as it was read: TGTGCCAGCAGCCATCCCCGGGACGAG. Translated, it gives CASSHPRDE. The CDR3 reads in full as CASSHPRDEQYF. Together with reference TRBV11-2 and TRBJ2-7, the CDR3 gives the full variable domain: EAGVAQSPRYKIIEKRQSVAFWCNPISGHATLYWYQQILGQGPKLLIQFQNNGVVDDSQLPKDRFSAERLKGVDSTLKIQPAKLEDSAVYLCASSHPRDEQYFGPGTRLTVT.

Points on this clone: One end of the junction fails to match germline, which may point to a read error. Read data end 3 residues before the CDR3 end; the end is taken from the germline J gene. The chain uses TRBV7-7 and TRBJ2-7; D is ambiguous. Per the germline V gene, CDR1 is SSHAT and CDR2 is FNYEAQ (reference sequence). The CDR3 runs 14 residues. CDR3 DNA, as far as it was read: TGTGCTAGCAGCCCGCTTCACACAGCCTACGAG. This codes for CASSPLHTAYE. The entire CDR3 protein is CASSPLHTAYEQYF.

This clone was counted ten times or more. The read falls 3 residues short of the CDR3 end, and the missing part is taken from the germline J gene. The V gene is TRBV2, the J gene TRBJ1-2, with 7 bases lining up with TRBD1. The CDR3 covers 16 residues. The junction had 9 bases not matched to a gene; V was cut back by 2 bases and J by 3 bases. In germline, CDR1 is SNHLY, CDR2 FYNNEI. The DNA read from the CDR3 is TGTGCCAGCAGTGAACTCTCAGGGGGATTGGACTATGGC. It specifies CASSELSGGLDYG. The whole CDR3 sequence is CASSELSGGLDYGYTF.

This clone was seen ten or more times. Sequencing ends 3 residues short of the CDR3 end; the germline J gene provides the rest. The chain couples TRBV30 to TRBJ2-7; 7 bases fit TRBD1. The ends lost 2 bases at V and 2 bases at J; junction bases unmatched: 6. The CDR3 has 14 residues. The germline gives CDR1 GTSNPN, CDR2 SVGIG (reference sequence). The CDR3 reads CAWSIGTEAYEQYF. CDR3 DNA, as far as it was read: TGTGCCTGGAGTATTGGGACAGAGGCCTACGAG. Full variable domain (missing parts from reference TRBV30 and TRBJ2-7): SQTIHQWPATLVQPVGSPLSLECTVEGTSNPNLYWYRQAAGRGLQLLFYSVGIGQISSEVPQNLSASRPQDRQFILSSKKLLLSDSGFYLCAWSIGTEAYEQYFGPGTRLTVT.

This clone was recorded many times. The read terminates 3 residues ahead of where the CDR3 ends, so the germline J gene completes it. The genes are TRBV20-1 and TRBJ1-2; weak D call: TRBD1 (6 bases). Germline CDR1 and CDR2: DFQATT and SNEGSKA (reference sequence). This CDR3 has 12 residues. Trimming removed 5 bases from V and 3 bases from J, with 10 bases in between. CDR3 sequence reads: CSALDSHYGYTF. The part of the CDR3 DNA that was read is TGCAGTGCTCTGGACAGCCACTATGGC.

This clone showed up many times. Read sequence stops 3 residues before the CDR3 end, and the germline J gene provides the missing end. The chain recombines TRBV19 with TRBJ1-6, with D possibly matching TRBD1 (5 bases). Germline V gene data show CDR1 as LNHDA and CDR2 as SQIVND (reference sequence). The CDR3 is made up of 16 amino acids. Between the trimmed V and J ends, which lost 4 bases and 3 bases, there was a span of 13 bases. Here the CDR3 reads CASSNQGFDYNSPLHF. The sequenced part of the CDR3 DNA is TGTGCCAGTAGTAACCAGGGTTTTGACTATAATTCACCC.

The sample holds many counts of this clone. The CDR3 end falls 3 residues outside the read, so it is completed with the germline J gene. The rearrangement links TRBV20-1 to TRBJ1-6; D uncertain. This CDR3 has 15 amino acids. The V gene's germline CDR1 is DFQATT and CDR2 SNEGSKA (reference sequence). The ends were cut back, 4 bases at V and 0 bases at J, with 10 bases in the middle. CDR3 DNA, as far as it was read: TGCAGTGCTACGAAGACTAGCTCCTATAATTCACCC. Protein: CSATKTSSYNSP. The entire CDR3 sequence reads CSATKTSSYNSPLHF.

This clone was seen ten or more times. From the germline J gene comes the end of the CDR3, since the read stops 3 residues before it. The same CDR3 arises from other DNA sequences in this sample as well. This sequence joins TRBV29-1 and TRBJ2-5, with a weak D call TRBD2 (5 bases). The germline CDR1 and CDR2 sequences are SQVTM and ANQGSEA. V shed 1 base and J shed 4 bases, with 7 bases lying between them. The CDR3 is 12 amino acids. Here the CDR3 reads CSVEGGRETQYF. CDR3 bases read: TGCAGCGTTGAAGGAGGGCGAGAGACC.

This clone was detected many times. The read ends 3 residues early relative to the CDR3; the germline J gene fills the gap. The rearrangement uses TRBV6-1 and TRBJ2-7; 12 bases are a match to TRBD2. This CDR3 has 14 residues. With 4 bases clipped from V and 4 bases from J, the junction kept 2 bases outside the gene matches. Germline CDR1 MNHNS, CDR2 SASEGT. The DNA read from the CDR3 is TGTGCCAGCAGTGTCGGGACTAGCGGGTACGAG. Translation gives CASSVGTSGYE. The full CDR3 is CASSVGTSGYEQYF.

This clone was counted between two and nine times. The read falls 3 residues short of the CDR3 end, and the missing part is taken from the germline J gene. The rearrangement links TRBV11-3 to TRBJ2-2, with a weak D call TRBD1 (6 bases). Germline CDR1 reads SGHNT; CDR2 reads YENEEA. Trimming pared 4 bases from V and 3 bases from J, leaving 12 bases between. This CDR3 is 15 amino acids long. CDR3 DNA (partial): TGTGCCAGCAGCTCCCCAGGGGAATACACCGGGGAG. Protein product: CASSSPGEYTGE. The entire CDR3 reads CASSSPGEYTGELFF.

This clone was seen many times. With the read ending 3 residues before the CDR3 end, the germline J gene is used to fill in that end. The chain uses TRBV11-3 and TRBJ2-5; 7 nucleotides match TRBD1. The CDR3 is 15 residues long. J lost 1 base, V lost 4 bases, and 6 bases had no gene match. The germline V gene has CDR1 SGHNT and CDR2 YENEEA. The covered CDR3 bases are TGTGCCAGCAGCTCAGGGACAGAGCTCCAAGAGACC. As protein: CASSSGTELQET. From start to end, the CDR3 is CASSSGTELQETQYF.